This is a list of T cell receptor beta chains from one sample in a study of Ad26.COV2.S vaccination and SARS-CoV-2 variants. Clones were read by immunoSEQ multiplex PCR, and TCRdb kept only the in-frame ones, dropping some. The profile shows about 180,000 clones, around 85% of them singletons. The sample here was peripheral blood, taken after recovery from COVID-19. Receptor source: a human donor who had recovered from COVID-19. Each CDR3 is given with its conserved first and last residue. A D gene is named only where the DNA matches it firmly. Clone size is shown for a subset of rows, as once, few, many or a class of expanded clone.

TRBD2,.,TRBV5-1,TRBJ2-1,19,CASSLVASGGTPTYNEQFF,TGCGCCAGCAGCTTGGTTGCTAGCGGGGGGACTCCTACTTACAATGAGCAGTTCTTC
.,.,TRBV12-3/TRBV12-4,TRBJ1-2,13,CASSPDRTYGYTF,TGTGCCAGCAGCCCCGACAGAACGTATGGCTACACCTTC
.,.,TRBV5-5,TRBJ2-7,13,CASSLGPEGEQYF,TGTGCCAGCAGCCTGGGCCCAGAAGGTGAGCAGTACTTC
.,.,TRBV5-6,TRBJ1-1,16,CASSPSPSRGNTEAFF,TGTGCCAGCAGCCCGAGTCCTTCGCGGGGAAACACTGAAGCTTTCTTT
.,once,TRBV10-3,TRBJ2-5,12,CAIGQKEETQYF,TGTGCCATCGGACAGAAGGAAGAGACCCAGTACTTC
.,once,TRBV7-8,TRBJ1-3,14,CASSDLTSGNTIYF,TGTGCCAGCAGCGATTTAACCTCTGGAAACACCATATATTTT
TRBD2,few,TRBV7-9,TRBJ2-3,15,CASSLLAGGLDTQYF,TGTGCCAGCAGCCTACTAGCGGGGGGGCTGGATACGCAGTATTTT
.,few,TRBV11-1,TRBJ2-3,16,CASSLARAGLTDTQYF,TGTGCCAGCAGCTTAGCGCGGGCAGGGCTCACAGATACGCAGTATTTT
.,.,TRBV5-1,TRBJ2-1,15,CASSLEGRRDNEQFF,TGCGCCAGCAGCTTGGAAGGGAGGAGGGACAATGAGCAGTTCTTC
.,.,TRBV30,TRBJ2-7,12,CAWSVQGMEQYF,TGTGCCTGGAGTGTCCAGGGAATGGAGCAGTACTTC
.,few,TRBV25-1,TRBJ2-6,13,CASSPSGANVLTF,TGTGCCAGCAGTCCGTCTGGGGCCAACGTCCTGACTTTC
TRBD1,.,TRBV24-1,TRBJ2-3,15,CATSDPGQGLDTQYF,TGTGCCACCAGTGACCCTGGACAGGGGTTAGATACGCAGTATTTT
.,once,TRBV10-3,TRBJ2-7,11,CATLGSYEQYF,TGTGCCACCCTTGGCTCCTACGAGCAGTACTTC
.,.,TRBV2,TRBJ1-5,14,CASSESYSNQPQHF,TGTGCCAGCAGTGAGAGTTATAGCAATCAGCCCCAGCATTTT
.,.,TRBV19,TRBJ2-3,14,CASSIKGDTDTQYF,TGTGCCAGTAGTATAAAAGGGGACACAGATACGCAGTATTTT
.,.,TRBV5-1,TRBJ1-3,15,CASSSGRGMRNTIYF,TGCGCCAGCAGCTCTGGAAGGGGTATGAGAAACACCATATATTTT
.,.,TRBV2,TRBJ2-7,12,CAGCEGGYEQYF,TGTGCCGGTTGTGAGGGGGGGTACGAGCAGTACTTC
.,.,TRBV28,TRBJ1-1,16,CASSLYFGQSNTEAFF,TGTGCCAGCAGTTTATATTTCGGGCAGTCGAACACTGAAGCTTTCTTT
TRBD2,.,TRBV7-2,TRBJ2-7,15,CASSLVRTSTYEQYF,TGTGCCAGCAGCTTAGTGCGGACTAGTACCTACGAGCAGTACTTC
TRBD2,.,TRBV2,TRBJ2-1,15,CASRGLAGVGNEQFF,TGTGCCAGCAGGGGACTAGCGGGAGTTGGGAATGAGCAGTTCTTC
.,.,TRBV9,TRBJ2-1,13,CASSPRRDNEQFF,TGTGCCAGCAGCCCCCGCAGGGACAATGAGCAGTTCTTC
.,.,TRBV19,TRBJ2-3,12,CASKSAGDTQYF,TGTGCCAGTAAAAGCGCCGGAGATACGCAGTATTTT
.,.,TRBV19,TRBJ2-3,15,CASSISRGGADTQYF,TGTGCCAGTAGTATAAGTCGTGGGGGCGCAGATACGCAGTATTTT
.,.,TRBV20-1,TRBJ1-1,14,CSASWTSLNTEAFF,TGCAGTGCTAGTTGGACCAGCCTGAACACTGAAGCTTTCTTT
.,.,TRBV10-2,TRBJ1-5,12,CATRNADQPQHF,TGCGCCACCCGAAACGCTGATCAGCCCCAGCATTTT
.,few,TRBV6-4,TRBJ1-1,14,CASSDGNRATEAFF,TGTGCCAGCAGTGACGGGAACAGAGCCACTGAAGCTTTCTTT
TRBD2,.,TRBV5-4,TRBJ2-1,15,CASSFTSGRVNEQFF,TGTGCCAGCAGCTTCACTAGCGGGAGAGTCAATGAGCAGTTCTTC
.,.,TRBV18,TRBJ2-7,13,CASSPIPSYEQYF,TGTGCCAGCTCACCAATCCCCTCCTACGAGCAGTACTTC
TRBD1,few,TRBV18,TRBJ1-1,18,CASSPKTGGGLMNTEAFF,TGTGCCAGCTCACCGAAGACAGGGGGGGGACTCATGAACACTGAAGCTTTCTTT
TRBD1,.,TRBV24-1,TRBJ2-5,13,CASQQGAGETQYF,TGTGCCTCCCAACAGGGGGCTGGAGAGACCCAGTACTTC
.,.,TRBV2,TRBJ1-5,14,CASTGWTADQPQHF,TGTGCCAGCACGGGTTGGACTGCCGACCAGCCCCAGCATTTT
.,.,TRBV18,TRBJ1-1,14,CASSPQGVSTEAFF,TGTGCCAGCTCACCACAGGGGGTGAGCACTGAAGCTTTCTTT
TRBD1,once,TRBV15,TRBJ1-1,15,CATSRPRTGGSEAFF,TGTGCCACCAGCAGACCGAGGACAGGGGGCTCTGAAGCTTTCTTT
.,.,TRBV7-9,TRBJ1-1,13,CASSLEAVTEAFF,TGTGCCAGCAGCTTAGAGGCGGTCACTGAAGCTTTCTTT
TRBD1,.,TRBV27,TRBJ2-2,15,CASSSLGQLHRELFF,TGTGCCAGCAGCTCCTTGGGACAGCTGCACCGGGAGCTGTTTTTT
TRBD2,.,TRBV30,TRBJ2-7,14,CAWSAGGPSYEQYF,TGTGCCTGGAGTGCGGGGGGGCCGTCCTACGAGCAGTACTTC
TRBD1,.,TRBV6-4,TRBJ2-1,14,CATSPGQEHNEQFF,TGTGCCACCTCTCCCGGACAGGAACACAATGAGCAGTTCTTC
TRBD2,.,TRBV12-3/TRBV12-4,TRBJ2-1,12,CATREDLNEQFF,TGTGCCACGCGGGAGGATCTCAATGAGCAGTTCTTC
TRBD1,.,TRBV4-2,TRBJ1-6,17,CASSQDLPDRGYSPLHF,TGTGCCAGCAGCCAAGATCTCCCGGACAGGGGATATTCACCCCTCCACTTT
TRBD2,.,TRBV27,TRBJ2-3,15,CASSFKGTSADTQYF,TGTGCCAGCAGTTTTAAGGGGACTAGCGCAGATACGCAGTATTTT
TRBD2,.,TRBV5-8,TRBJ2-2,15,CASSIRDYSFGELFF,TGTGCCAGCAGCATCCGGGACTACTCCTTCGGGGAGCTGTTTTTT